These 22 T cell receptor beta chains were sequenced from one sample in a study of cytomegalovirus exposure and HLA in healthy donors. PCR used 60 Vbeta primers and 13 Jbeta primers. Profiled with immunoSEQ multiplex PCR; TCRdb holds only in-frame clones, not every one. The data contain under 200,000 clones, 70% to 80% of them singletons. The sample taken for sequencing was PBMCs. The receptors were gathered from a woman aged 30 to 39 in good health and CMV-seropositive.

This chain connects TRBV9 to TRBJ1-4, with TRBD1 identical over 9 bases. Germline V lookup: CDR1 SGDLS, CDR2 YYNGEE. Unmatched junction bases numbered 7, after V lost 4 bases and J lost 3 bases. CDR3 length: 16 residues. The CDR3 region has the DNA TGTGCCAGCAGCTATGGACAGGGGAGGGCTAATGAAAAACTGTTTTTT. Its translation: CASSYGQGRANEKLFF.

The chain couples TRBV10-1 to TRBJ2-5; D is unresolved. Germline V gene sequence: CDR1 WNHNN, CDR2 SYGVQD (reference sequence). CDR3 size: 13 residues. V gave up 2 bases and J gave up 5 bases, with 9 bases separating them. The CDR3 bases are TGCGCCAGCAGTGAGCCCCAAGAGGAGACCCAGTACTTC. Translated: CASSEPQEETQYF.

The table lists this clone with a count of one. The chain has TRBV7-8 and TRBJ1-5; tentative D call: TRBD1 (6 bases). The germline V gene encodes CDR1 SGHVS and CDR2 FQNEAQ. The CDR3 runs 14 residues. V was cut by 2 bases and J by 8 bases, with 13 bases left in between. The CDR3 DNA is TGTGCCAGCAGCTTACAGGGGAATGGGGAGCCCCAGCATTTT. Amino acid sequence: CASSLQGNGEPQHF. Variable domain in full (rest from reference TRBV7-8 and TRBJ1-5): GAGVSQSPRYKVAKRGQDVALRCDPISGHVSLFWYQQALGQGPEFLTYFQNEAQLDKSGLPSDRFFAERPEGSVSTLKIQRTQQEDSAVYLCASSLQGNGEPQHFGDGTRLSIL.

This clone was seen only a few times. The chain employs TRBV19 and TRBJ2-7, with D possibly being TRBD1 (7 bases). This CDR3 is built from 14 residues. V was shortened by 3 bases and J by 6 bases, with 15 bases between the two germline ends. Germline CDR1 LNHDA, CDR2 SQIVND (reference sequence). The CDR3 DNA sequence: TGTGCCAGTAGTATGTTTATCCAGGGGGGCGAGCAGTACTTC. Translated: CASSMFIQGGEQYF.

The V gene is TRBV10-1, the J gene TRBJ2-7; 9 nucleotides line up with TRBD1. Germline trimming cut 1 base from V and 1 base from J; bases unmatched to any gene: 8. Germline values: CDR1 WNHNN, CDR2 SYGVQD (reference sequence). The CDR3 totals 17 residues. CDR3 protein: CASSEYSGQGPSYEQYF. In nucleotides, the CDR3 is TGCGCCAGCAGTGAGTACTCTGGACAGGGGCCTTCCTACGAGCAGTACTTC.

The chain employs TRBV28 and TRBJ2-7, with D tentatively TRBD1 (6 bases). The germline V gene has CDR1 MDHEN and CDR2 SYDVKM. There are 13 residues in the CDR3. Trimming shortened V by 6 bases and J by 3 bases, and 12 bases separated the two germline ends. The CDR3 nucleotides are TGTGCCAGCAGGGCATGGACAGTCTACGAGCAGTACTTC. Translated: CASRAWTVYEQYF.

The chain links TRBV6-5 to TRBJ2-5; no clear D. Germline CDR1 reads MNHEY; CDR2 reads SVGAGI. This CDR3 has 14 amino acids. With 0 bases removed from V and 1 base from J, the gap between germline ends came to 6 bases. The CDR3 DNA reads TGTGCCAGCAGTTACTCGCTCAGCCAAGAGACCCAGTACTTC. Translated: CASSYSLSQETQYF.

This chain uses TRBV30 with TRBJ2-3; D might be TRBD2 (7 bases). The V gene's germline CDR1 is GTSNPN and CDR2 SVGIG (reference sequence). The CDR3 totals 14 residues. The ends were cut back, 4 bases at V and 3 bases at J, with 14 bases in the middle. CDR3 protein: CAWTRGRGTDTQYF. The CDR3, as DNA: TGTGCCTGGACCCGAGGGAGGGGGACAGATACGCAGTATTTT.

V gene TRBV30 combines with J gene TRBJ1-2, with D possibly being TRBD1 (6 bases). With 7 bases removed from V and 3 bases from J, the gap between germline ends came to 24 bases. CDR1 and CDR2 from the germline V gene are GTSNPN and SVGIG (reference sequence). The CDR3 covers 16 residues. CDR3 DNA sequence: TGTGCCTCGACCCTAGGGGGGGCCCCGGTAGACTATGGCTACACCTTC. Its protein product is CASTLGGAPVDYGYTF.

The chain links TRBV10-3 to TRBJ2-7, with TRBD2 as a possible D gene (5 bases). Trimming shortened V by 4 bases and J by 5 bases, and 12 bases separated the two germline ends. Germline V gene data show CDR1 as ENHRY and CDR2 as SYGVKD. The CDR3 extends over 13 amino acids. CDR3 in amino acids: CAISVNGIHEQYF. In DNA form, the CDR3 reads TGTGCCATCAGTGTGAACGGGATCCACGAGCAGTACTTC.

The V gene is TRBV27, the J gene TRBJ2-3; 16 nucleotides match TRBD2. Trimming took 2 bases from V and 9 from J; bases not matched to a gene: 5. Looked up from germline, CDR1 is MNHEY and CDR2 is SMNVEV (reference sequence). This CDR3 region has 16 residues. The CDR3 reads CASSLPGLAGGKTQYF. CDR3 bases: TGTGCCAGCAGTTTACCGGGACTAGCGGGAGGGAAGACGCAGTATTTT.

This clone turned up a few times. The chain carries TRBV11-3 and TRBJ2-7; TRBD1 matches 10 bases. The CDR3 is made up of 14 amino acids. V lost 5 bases, J lost 5 bases, and 6 bases stayed unmatched. Germline CDR1 and CDR2: SGHNT and YENEEA. The CDR3 nucleotides read TGTGCCAGCAGCACAGGACAGGGGGACCACGAGCAGTACTTC. Protein: CASSTGQGDHEQYF.

The V and J genes are TRBV7-9 and TRBJ1-4, with 7 nucleotides matching TRBD1. CDR3 size: 15 residues. Germline V gene data show CDR1 as SEHNR and CDR2 as FQNEAQ (reference sequence). The ends lost 6 bases at V and 5 bases at J; junction bases unmatched: 9. In DNA form, the CDR3 reads TGTGCCAGCAGTTCGAACAGGGGCTACAATGAAAAACTGTTTTTT. Protein sequence: CASSSNRGYNEKLFF.

The J gene is TRBJ1-3, the V gene TRBV30; perhaps TRBD1 as D (5 bases). This CDR3 has 13 amino acids. V was cut by 8 bases and J by 3 bases, with 14 bases left in between. CDR1 is GTSNPN, CDR2 SVGIG, per germline (reference sequence). The CDR3 nucleotides are TGTGCCGGCCAGGGCGACCATGGAAACACCATATATTTT. Its protein is CAGQGDHGNTIYF. Filled out from reference TRBV30 and TRBJ1-3, the complete variable domain reads SQTIHQWPATLVQPVGSPLSLECTVEGTSNPNLYWYRQAAGRGLQLLFYSVGIGQISSEVPQNLSASRPQDRQFILSSKKLLLSDSGFYLCAGQGDHGNTIYFGEGSWLTVV.

This clone has just a few counts. The chain has TRBV5-5 and TRBJ1-1, with a weak D call TRBD1 (5 bases). V dropped 0 bases and J dropped 4 bases, with 10 bases sitting between them. Per the germline V gene, CDR1 is SGHKS and CDR2 is YYEKEE (reference sequence). The CDR3 loop spans 14 amino acids. The CDR3 coding sequence is TGTGCCAGCAGCTTGGGGGTGGGGGGCACTGAAGCTTTCTTT. Its protein product is CASSLGVGGTEAFF.

The rearrangement joins TRBV5-4 to TRBJ2-3; perhaps TRBD2 as D (5 bases). Germline V gene data show CDR1 as SGHNT and CDR2 as YYREEE (reference sequence). V was clipped by 4 bases and J by 2 bases, with 17 bases between them. There are 16 residues in the CDR3. CDR3 sequence reads: CASSPPGRVDTDTQYF. The DNA of the CDR3 is TGTGCCAGCAGCCCCCCCGGGCGGGTCGACACAGATACGCAGTATTTT.

The chain combines TRBV18 with TRBJ2-1; 10 nucleotides line up with TRBD1. The V gene's germline CDR1 is KGHSH and CDR2 LQKENI. J was trimmed by 5 bases and V by 6 bases; bases with no gene match: 1. This CDR3 region has 13 residues. The CDR3 DNA follows: TGTGCCAGCTCGGGACAGGGGAACAATGAGCAGTTCTTC. The encoded protein is CASSGQGNNEQFF.

The rearrangement uses TRBV4-3 and TRBJ2-1, with 10 bases matching TRBD2. J lost 9 bases, V lost 0 bases, and 11 bases had no gene match. This CDR3 is 17 amino acids long. Per the germline V gene, CDR1 is LGHNA and CDR2 is YSLEER. The CDR3 protein is CASSQESAAGGRVEQFF. The CDR3 nucleotides read TGCGCCAGCAGCCAAGAGTCAGCAGCGGGGGGGCGAGTTGAGCAGTTCTTC.

The gene calls are TRBV29-1 and TRBJ2-2, with a possible D match to TRBD2 (5 bases). Trimming stripped 3 bases from V and 0 bases from J, with 8 bases between. CDR3 length: 14 residues. Germline V CDR1 and CDR2: SQVTM, ANQGSEA. The CDR3, as DNA: TGCAGCGTTGAGGAGGCGCCGAACACCGGGGAGCTGTTTTTT. This codes for CSVEEAPNTGELFF.

V is TRBV19 and J is TRBJ2-1, with D possibly matching TRBD1 (5 bases). The CDR3 spans 12 residues. V gave up 5 bases and J gave up 9 bases, with 11 bases separating them. Germline values: CDR1 LNHDA, CDR2 SQIVND (reference sequence). The CDR3 sequence is CASSPKGAEQFF. For the CDR3, the DNA is TGTGCCAGTAGTCCGAAAGGGGCTGAGCAGTTCTTC. Full variable domain (rest looked up from reference TRBV19 and TRBJ2-1): DGGITQSPKYLFRKEGQNVTLSCEQNLNHDAMYWYRQDPGQGLRLIYYSQIVNDFQKGDIAEGYSVSREKKESFPLTVTSAQKNPTAFYLCASSPKGAEQFFGPGTRLTVL.

This chain joins TRBV28 and TRBJ2-7, with a weak D call TRBD1 (6 bases). Germline V gives CDR1 MDHEN, CDR2 SYDVKM. There are 15 residues in the CDR3. Trimming took 2 bases from V and 1 from J, leaving 12 bases between them. The CDR3 loop reads CASSLKPGESYEQYF. CDR3 sequence (DNA): TGTGCCAGCAGTTTAAAGCCAGGGGAATCCTACGAGCAGTACTTC. Full variable domain (missing parts from reference TRBV28 and TRBJ2-7): DVKVTQSSRYLVKRTGEKVFLECVQDMDHENMFWYRQDPGLGLRLIYFSYDVKMKEKGDIPEGYSVSREKKERFSLILESASTNQTSMYLCASSLKPGESYEQYFGPGTRLTVT.

This clone was found a few times. The V call is TRBV2, the J call TRBJ2-7; D unclear. The germline V gene has CDR1 SNHLY and CDR2 FYNNEI. With 4 bases removed from V and 4 bases from J, the gap between germline ends came to 5 bases. The CDR3 has 11 amino acids. In DNA, the CDR3 is TGTGCCAGCAGTGGGCCTTACGAGCAGTACTTC. It specifies CASSGPYEQYF.